Following are 3 T cell receptor beta chains from one sample sequenced in a study of early T cells in non-severe SARS-CoV-2 infection. From the 5' RACE reads, TCRdb called clonotypes with MiXCR, one entry per CDR3 protein. The table has about 46,000 distinct CDR3 sequences, 5.4% seen once. The material sequenced was whole blood, taken at baseline. Receptors were obtained from an adult who was a healthcare worker with PCR-confirmed SARS-CoV-2 infection or an uninfected control (not recorded which).

This clonotype was observed a handful of times. The DNA of the CDR3 is TGTGCCAGCAGTGAATCGAGAGGAGGGTCCTACGAGCAGTACTTC. Its translation is CASSESRGGSYEQYF. The chain is built from TRBV25-1 and TRBJ2-7, with a weak D call TRBD2 (6 bases). Germline CDR1 MGHDK, CDR2 SYGVNS. The CDR3 spans 15 residues. The ends were cut back, 1 base at V and 1 base at J, with 11 bases in the middle.

Sample share makes this clonotype medium-sized. The chain recombines TRBV6-4 with TRBJ2-1; TRBD2 might be the D (6 bases). The germline V gene has CDR1 MRHNA and CDR2 SNTAGT. Trimming stripped 0 bases from V and 9 bases from J, with 12 bases between. This CDR3 contains 14 residues. CDR3 amino acids: CASSDSRDGSEQFF. The CDR3 DNA reads as TGTGCCAGCAGTGACTCGCGGGACGGCAGTGAGCAGTTCTTC.

The chain recombines TRBV18 with TRBJ2-7, with 7 bases that match TRBD1. With V trimmed by 2 bases and J by 2 bases, 6 bases remained unmatched. CDR3 length equals 15 residues. Germline loops: CDR1 KGHSH, CDR2 LQKENI. The CDR3 protein is CASSPYIQGTYEQYF. The CDR3 DNA follows: TGTGCCAGCTCACCATACATACAGGGGACCTACGAGCAGTACTTC.